This section outlines one T cell receptor (beta chain) sequence together with its context. Its antigen is still unknown. These data belong to a study of response to subunit inactivated influenza vaccine. TCRdb passed the RT-PCR reads through MiXCR, listing each CDR3 protein once. The data contain 500,000 to 600,000 distinct CDR3 sequences, around 13% of them seen just once; the ten biggest clones take up around 13%. Per the germline V gene, CDR1 is DFQATT and CDR2 is SNEGSKA (reference sequence). The CDR3 contains 16 residues. Trimming removed 8 bases from V and 1 base from J; junction bases left unmatched: 8. Study-wide results and caveats: It was the authors' suggestion that each seasonal influenza vaccination recruits few new T cells.

V usage is TRBV20-1 and J usage is TRBJ2-6; 10 nucleotides agree with TRBD1. This receptor was taken from a man aged 45 to 65 who received an inactivated influenza vaccine. The specimen comprised PBMCs from blood, sampled about 40 days after vaccination. As DNA, the CDR3 is TGCAGTTTCTGGAGGACAGGGGGGTCTGGGGCCAACGTCCTGACTTTC. It encodes CSFWRTGGSGANVLTF.